This T cell receptor beta chain comes out of a study of identical twins. General study points: Beta out-of-frame sequences showed weaker excess twin sharing.

This clonotype has more than one count but fewer than ten. The target antigen is unknown. Each CDR3 protein is one row after TCRdb ran MiXCR on the 5' RACE reads. The sample holds some 250,000 distinct CDR3 sequences, 12% seen once. From germline, CDR1 is SEHNR and CDR2 FQNEAQ (reference sequence). Trimming removed 5 bases from V and 2 bases from J, with 13 bases in between. The length of the CDR3 is 15 residues. These same records also appear under a second study, on yellow fever vaccine responses in identical twins. That work contributes: Twins' T cell vaccine responses reportedly looked partly convergent, partly personalized.

The source is a young woman in good health. The sequenced material came from memory (CD45RO+) T cells sorted from blood. The chain has TRBV7-9 and TRBJ1-3; D ambiguous. The CDR3: CASSPRQVAGNTIYF. The DNA of the CDR3 is TGTGCCAGCAGCCCCCGGCAGGTTGCTGGAAACACCATATATTTT.